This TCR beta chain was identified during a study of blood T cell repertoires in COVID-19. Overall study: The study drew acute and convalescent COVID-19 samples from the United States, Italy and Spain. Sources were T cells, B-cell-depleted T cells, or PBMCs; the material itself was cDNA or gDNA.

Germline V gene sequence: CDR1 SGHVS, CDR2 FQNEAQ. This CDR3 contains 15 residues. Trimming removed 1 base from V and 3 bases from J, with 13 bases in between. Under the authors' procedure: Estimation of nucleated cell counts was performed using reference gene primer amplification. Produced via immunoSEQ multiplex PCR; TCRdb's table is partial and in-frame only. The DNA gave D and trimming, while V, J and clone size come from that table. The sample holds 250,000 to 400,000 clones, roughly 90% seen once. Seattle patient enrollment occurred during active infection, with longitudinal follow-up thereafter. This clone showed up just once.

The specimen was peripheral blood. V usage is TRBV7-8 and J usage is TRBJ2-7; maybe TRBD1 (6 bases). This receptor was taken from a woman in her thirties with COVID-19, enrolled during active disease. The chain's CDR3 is CASSLDGDTNYEQYF. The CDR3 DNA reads TGTGCCAGCAGCTTAGACGGGGACACTAACTACGAGCAGTACTTC.